What follows describes a single TCR beta chain. Its antigen is as yet unknown. A clone one base away is much larger, so this may be a read error. This sample was included in a study of CD8 T cells in ankylosing spondylitis. Study results and caveats: The study looked at matched synovial fluid samples from ankylosing spondylitis patients. Disease-linked clones were reported to be significantly enriched there.

Per the germline V gene, CDR1 is MNHNS and CDR2 is SASEGT. This CDR3 region has 14 residues. Trimming took 6 bases from V and 7 from J; bases not matched to a gene: 9. Each CDR3 protein is one row after TCRdb ran MiXCR on the 5' RACE reads. The sample includes 180,000 or so distinct CDR3 sequences, approximately 10% of them seen just once. The sequenced material came from blood, either unsorted or a sorted T cell fraction (not recorded which). The chain links TRBV6-1 to TRBJ2-1; 7 bases line up with TRBD2. The source is a male donor with ankylosing spondylitis or in good health (not recorded which). The CDR3 here is CASRLAGEQNEQFF. Here the CDR3 DNA reads TGTGCCAGCAGGCTGGCGGGAGAGCAAAATGAGCAGTTCTTC.